Each of the 23 T cell receptor beta chains below was sequenced from the same sample in a study of lymphopenia after photon versus proton radiotherapy. The repertoire was sequenced with immunoSEQ multiplex PCR; TCRdb's copy has only in-frame clones and lacks some. The sample gives 83,000 or so clones, around four fifths of which show up once; about 1.3% is in the top ten. The sequences come from peripheral blood, collected from a patient treated with proton-based radiotherapy. The receptors come from a man in his 60s with pancreatic cancer.

The rearrangement links TRBV5-1 to TRBJ2-3; D remains ambiguous. The CDR3 extends over 13 amino acids. Trimming shortened V by 2 bases and J by 4 bases, and 8 bases separated the two germline ends. Germline-derived CDR1 and CDR2 are SGHRS and YFSETQ. The CDR3, as DNA: TGCGCCAGCAGCTTACTTTTGGCAGATACGCAGTATTTT. Its protein product is CASSLLLADTQYF. Looking up the rest from reference TRBV5-1 and TRBJ2-3 gives the full variable domain: KAGVTQTPRYLIKTRGQQVTLSCSPISGHRSVSWYQQTPGQGLQFLFEYFSETQRNKGNFPGRFSGRQFSNSRSEMNVSTLELGDSALYLCASSLLLADTQYFGPGTRLTVL.

The chain couples TRBV13 to TRBJ1-4; D is unresolved. Trimming removed 3 bases at V and 2 bases at J, with 7 bases between. Per the germline V gene, CDR1 is PRHDT and CDR2 is FYEKMQ (reference sequence). The CDR3 covers 14 residues. The CDR3 DNA reads TGTGCCAGCAGCTTCGGAGGGACTAATGAAAAACTGTTTTTT. This translates into CASSFGGTNEKLFF.

The V call is TRBV18, the J call TRBJ1-2; 9 bases are a match to TRBD1. CDR3 length equals 14 residues. The V and J ends lost 2 bases and 2 bases, in that order; junction bases with no gene match: 0. Germline assignment: CDR1 KGHSH and CDR2 LQKENI. In nucleotides, the CDR3 is TGTGCCAGCTCACCAGGGACAGGGAACTATGGCTACACCTTC. Encoded protein: CASSPGTGNYGYTF. Using reference TRBV18 and TRBJ1-2 for the parts outside the CDR3, the full variable domain is NAGVMQNPRHLVRRRGQEARLRCSPMKGHSHVYWYRQLPEEGLKFMVYLQKENIIDESGMPKERFSAEFPKEGPSILRIQQVVRGDSAAYFCASSPGTGNYGYTFGSGTRLTVV.

This chain joins TRBV19 and TRBJ2-1; D is undetermined. Trimming pared 5 bases from V and 7 bases from J, leaving 18 bases between. The CDR3 is 15 residues long. The germline gives CDR1 LNHDA, CDR2 SQIVND (reference sequence). CDR3 DNA: TGTGCCAGTAGTGCCCGATCGACTGCCCGTAATGAGCAGTTCTTC. Its translation: CASSARSTARNEQFF.

This clone was detected only a few times. This chain connects TRBV27 to TRBJ2-7; TRBD2 matches at 11 bases. The CDR3 is made up of 16 amino acids. In germline, CDR1 is MNHEY, CDR2 SMNVEV (reference sequence). The V and J ends lost 3 bases and 3 bases, in that order; junction bases with no gene match: 7. DNA for the CDR3: TGTGCCAGCAGTTTGGCTAGCGGGAGGCCCAACTACGAGCAGTACTTC. Amino acids: CASSLASGRPNYEQYF.

This clone was seen just once. The chain is built from TRBV7-2 and TRBJ1-1; D is undetermined. Germline CDR1 is SGHTA and CDR2 is FQGNSA. V was cut by 0 bases and J by 7 bases, with 6 bases left in between. The CDR3 has 12 residues. The CDR3: CASSLAAGEAFF. The DNA for the CDR3 is TGTGCCAGCAGCTTAGCGGCCGGTGAAGCTTTCTTT.

CDR3 protein: CASRRGGSTDTQYF. CDR3 DNA: TGTGCCAGCAGGCGGGGGGGGAGCACAGATACGCAGTATTTT. The rearrangement joins TRBV7-2 to TRBJ2-3; 9 nucleotides match TRBD2. V was clipped by 6 bases and J by 0 bases; unmatched bases: 1. The germline gives CDR1 SGHTA, CDR2 FQGNSA. This CDR3 has 14 amino acids.

This chain connects TRBV4-2 to TRBJ2-2; weak D call: TRBD1 (5 bases). CDR1 and CDR2 (germline): LGHNA, YNFKEQ. The length of the CDR3 is 15 residues. V gave up 2 bases and J gave up 5 bases, with 12 bases separating them. Written as DNA, the CDR3 is TGTGCCAGCAGCCAACCGACAGTTTTAACCGGGGAGCTGTTTTTT. Translated, it gives CASSQPTVLTGELFF.

V is TRBV6-1 and J is TRBJ1-2, with TRBD1 matching 7 bases. The CDR3 has 13 amino acids. The V gene's germline CDR1 is MNHNS and CDR2 SASEGT. Trimming took 7 bases from V and 7 from J; bases not matched to a gene: 9. Here the CDR3 DNA reads TGTGCCAGCACGCTAGACAGGGTGGGTGGCTACACCTTC. This gives the protein CASTLDRVGGYTF.

The chain is built from TRBV6-5 and TRBJ2-7; weak D call: TRBD2 (5 bases). The germline V gene encodes CDR1 MNHEY and CDR2 SVGAGI. This CDR3 region has 13 residues. V lost 0 bases and J 4 bases, leaving 7 bases between the germline ends. In DNA form, the CDR3 reads TGTGCCAGCAGTTACTCCGAGGGATACGAGCAGTACTTC. The encoded protein is CASSYSEGYEQYF.

V and J are TRBV29-1 and TRBJ2-2, with 13 positions matching TRBD2. Trimming removed 7 bases from V and 8 bases from J; junction bases left unmatched: 10. This CDR3 is 15 amino acids long. Germline V gene sequence: CDR1 SQVTM, CDR2 ANQGSEA. As DNA, the CDR3 is TGCAGCGCTGGAGGGACTAGCGGGATAACTGGGGAGCTGTTTTTT. Its translation is CSAGGTSGITGELFF.

This clone was seen just once. The gene calls are TRBV5-1 and TRBJ2-2; D possibly uses TRBD1 or TRBD2 (6 bases each). Germline values: CDR1 SGHRS, CDR2 YFSETQ. This CDR3 comprises 19 residues. V dropped 0 bases and J dropped 1 base, with 19 bases sitting between them. DNA of the CDR3: TGCGCCAGCAGCTTGGGGGCCCCCGGACAGCGGGTGAACACCGGGGAGCTGTTTTTT. As protein: CASSLGAPGQRVNTGELFF. The variable domain in full, with the rest retrieved from reference TRBV5-1 and TRBJ2-2, is KAGVTQTPRYLIKTRGQQVTLSCSPISGHRSVSWYQQTPGQGLQFLFEYFSETQRNKGNFPGRFSGRQFSNSRSEMNVSTLELGDSALYLCASSLGAPGQRVNTGELFFGEGSRLTVL.

This clone was observed a few times. The V gene is TRBV18, the J gene TRBJ2-7; D is unclear. V was shortened by 2 bases and J by 1 base, with 9 bases between the two germline ends. The V gene's germline CDR1 is KGHSH and CDR2 LQKENI. The CDR3 spans 14 residues. In nucleotides, the CDR3 is TGTGCCAGCTCACCAGGTGTGGGTTCCTACGAGCAGTACTTC. It codes for CASSPGVGSYEQYF.

The rearrangement uses TRBV10-3 and TRBJ1-3; the D gene is possibly TRBD1 (5 bases). V was clipped by 6 bases and J by 3 bases, with 15 bases between them. The CDR3 totals 15 residues. The germline CDR1 and CDR2 sequences are ENHRY and SYGVKD. CDR3 nucleotides: TGTGCCATCAGAGACACCGGGACGAGTGGAAACACCATATATTTT. Protein sequence: CAIRDTGTSGNTIYF.

For this clone: This sample includes further DNA sequences coding for the same CDR3. V gene TRBV4-3 combines with J gene TRBJ2-7; 7 nucleotides line up with TRBD2. This CDR3 comprises 15 residues. V lost 4 bases to trimming and J lost 4 bases; unmatched junction nucleotides: 10. In germline, CDR1 is LGHNA, CDR2 YSLEER. The DNA for the CDR3 is TGCGCCAGCAGCCGAACGTCGGGGGGATTATACGAGCAGTACTTC. Its translation is CASSRTSGGLYEQYF.

The V call is TRBV29-1, the J call TRBJ1-1; D is ambiguous. This CDR3 region has 14 residues. Germline V gene lookup returns CDR1 SQVTM and CDR2 ANQGSEA. Trimming pared 2 bases from V and 1 base from J, leaving 11 bases between. The CDR3 DNA reads as TGCAGCGTTGAATCGCCGCCTTCGAACACTGAAGCTTTCTTT. Amino acids: CSVESPPSNTEAFF.

This chain links TRBV5-4 with TRBJ2-7; 7 nucleotides line up with TRBD2. The ends lost 0 bases at V and 0 bases at J; junction bases unmatched: 6. Germline-derived CDR1 and CDR2 are SGHNT and YYREEE (reference sequence). The CDR3 runs 16 residues. As DNA, the CDR3 is TGTGCCAGCAGCTTGGCGGCGGGAGATAGCTCCTACGAGCAGTACTTC. It is translated as CASSLAAGDSSYEQYF.

The chain has TRBV5-1 and TRBJ1-3, with TRBD1 as a possible D gene (5 bases). In germline, CDR1 is SGHRS, CDR2 YFSETQ. V lost 0 bases to trimming and J lost 6 bases, with 16 bases between them. The length of the CDR3 is 16 residues. The CDR3 DNA reads as TGCGCCAGCAGCTTGGTCTCAGGGACCCAGGAAAACACCATATATTTT. It is translated as CASSLVSGTQENTIYF.

J is TRBJ1-5 and V is TRBV19; D might be TRBD1 (6 bases). CDR3 length: 17 amino acids. V shed 7 bases and J shed 0 bases, with 19 bases lying between them. Germline V gene sequence: CDR1 LNHDA, CDR2 SQIVND (reference sequence). Here the CDR3 reads CASKDGQSLNSNQPQHF. For the CDR3, the DNA is TGTGCCAGTAAAGACGGACAGAGCCTCAATAGCAATCAGCCCCAGCATTTT.

V usage is TRBV28 and J usage is TRBJ1-2, with D possibly being TRBD1 (5 bases). The germline CDR1 and CDR2 sequences are MDHEN and SYDVKM. The CDR3 sequence is 15 residues long. The V end was cut by 4 bases, the J end by 3 bases, with 15 bases between. In DNA, the CDR3 is TGTGCCAGCAGTTCATGGGAGGACACGGACTATGGCTACACCTTC. It yields the protein CASSSWEDTDYGYTF.

The rearrangement uses TRBV19 and TRBJ1-5; no definite D call. Per germline, CDR1 LNHDA and CDR2 SQIVND (reference sequence). V shed 3 bases and J shed 0 bases, with 12 bases lying between them. The CDR3 covers 16 residues. As DNA, the CDR3 is TGTGCCAGTAGTATCTGGCAGACAAATAGCAATCAGCCCCAGCATTTT. It yields the protein CASSIWQTNSNQPQHF.

This chain connects TRBV29-1 to TRBJ1-1; weak D call: TRBD1 (5 bases). Germline CDR1 SQVTM, CDR2 ANQGSEA. The V end lost 5 bases, the J end lost 1 base, and 11 bases lay between the germline ends. The CDR3 spans 13 residues. The CDR3: CSVLGGGNTEAFF. The CDR3 DNA reads as TGCAGCGTTCTTGGGGGAGGGAACACTGAAGCTTTCTTT.

The CDR3 DNA reads as TGTGCCAGCAGCTCCTATGGTGAGCAGTTCTTC. It is translated as CASSSYGEQFF. The V and J genes are TRBV5-5 and TRBJ2-1, with D uncertain. This CDR3 has 11 amino acids. The ends were cut back, 3 bases at V and 9 bases at J, with 7 bases in the middle. From germline, CDR1 is SGHKS and CDR2 YYEKEE (reference sequence).